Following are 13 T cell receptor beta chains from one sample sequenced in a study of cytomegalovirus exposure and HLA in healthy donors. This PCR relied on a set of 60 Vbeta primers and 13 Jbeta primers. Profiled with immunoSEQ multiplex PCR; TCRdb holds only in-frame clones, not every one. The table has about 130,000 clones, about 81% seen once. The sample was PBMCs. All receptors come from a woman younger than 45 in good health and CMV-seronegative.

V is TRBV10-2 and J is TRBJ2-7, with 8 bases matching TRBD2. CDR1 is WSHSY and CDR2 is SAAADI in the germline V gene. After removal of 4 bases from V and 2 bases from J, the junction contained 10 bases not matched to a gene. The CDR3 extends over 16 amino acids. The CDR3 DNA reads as TGCGCCAGCAGTGGGGGGGCGGGGGGCCCCACCTACGAGCAGTACTTC. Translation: CASSGGAGGPTYEQYF.

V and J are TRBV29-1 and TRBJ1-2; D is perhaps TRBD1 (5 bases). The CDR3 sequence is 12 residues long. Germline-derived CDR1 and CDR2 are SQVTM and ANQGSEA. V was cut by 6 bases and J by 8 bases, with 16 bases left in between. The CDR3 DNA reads TGCAGCGTCCACCAAGGGGCTGGCGGCTACACCTTC. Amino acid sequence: CSVHQGAGGYTF. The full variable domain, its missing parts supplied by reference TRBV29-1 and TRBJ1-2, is SAVISQKPSRDICQRGTSLTIQCQVDSQVTMMFWYRQQPGQSLTLIATANQGSEATYESGFVIDKFPISRPNLTFSTLTVSNMSPEDSSIYLCSVHQGAGGYTFGSGTRLTVV.

The CDR3 DNA is TGTGCCTGGAGTGCGGACAGGGCCTACGAGCAGTACTTC. Protein: CAWSADRAYEQYF. The chain recombines TRBV30 with TRBJ2-7, with TRBD1 identical over 8 bases. V trimming: 1 base; J trimming: 2 bases; junction bases outside the gene matches: 1. The CDR3 consists of 13 residues. In germline, CDR1 is GTSNPN, CDR2 SVGIG (reference sequence). The whole variable domain, filled in from reference TRBV30 and TRBJ2-7, reads SQTIHQWPATLVQPVGSPLSLECTVEGTSNPNLYWYRQAAGRGLQLLFYSVGIGQISSEVPQNLSASRPQDRQFILSSKKLLLSDSGFYLCAWSADRAYEQYFGPGTRLTVT.

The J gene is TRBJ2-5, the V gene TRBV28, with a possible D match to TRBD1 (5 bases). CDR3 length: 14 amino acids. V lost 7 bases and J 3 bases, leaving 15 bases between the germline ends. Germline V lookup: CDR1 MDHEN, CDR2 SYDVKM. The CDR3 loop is CASTPNRIKETQYF. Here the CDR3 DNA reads TGTGCCAGCACTCCTAACAGGATCAAAGAGACCCAGTACTTC. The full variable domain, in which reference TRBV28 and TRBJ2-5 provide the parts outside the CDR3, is DVKVTQSSRYLVKRTGEKVFLECVQDMDHENMFWYRQDPGLGLRLIYFSYDVKMKEKGDIPEGYSVSREKKERFSLILESASTNQTSMYLCASTPNRIKETQYFGPGTRLLVL.

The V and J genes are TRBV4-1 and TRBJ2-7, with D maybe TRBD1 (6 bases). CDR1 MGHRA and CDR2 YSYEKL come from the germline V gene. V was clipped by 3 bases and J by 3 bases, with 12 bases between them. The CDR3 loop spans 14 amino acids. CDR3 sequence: CASSQGHTFYEQYF. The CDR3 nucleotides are TGCGCCAGCAGCCAGGGACATACTTTCTACGAGCAGTACTTC.

The CDR3 DNA follows: TGCGCCAGCAGTGAAGGACAGGGGGTTTATGGCTACACCTTC. Its protein is CASSEGQGVYGYTF. The J gene is TRBJ1-2, the V gene TRBV10-2; 10 nucleotides match TRBD1. Germline CDR1 and CDR2: WSHSY and SAAADI. This CDR3 is 14 amino acids long. J was trimmed by 5 bases and V by 3 bases; bases with no gene match: 3.

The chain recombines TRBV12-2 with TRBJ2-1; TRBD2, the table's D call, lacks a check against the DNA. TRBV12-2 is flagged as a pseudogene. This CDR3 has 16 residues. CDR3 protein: CASRLRSGSQDNEQFF. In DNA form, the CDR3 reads TGTGCAAGTCGCTTACGGAGCGGGAGCCAAGACAATGAGCAGTTCTTC.

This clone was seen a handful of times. The CDR3 region is CASSLRGAPPETQYF. CDR3 DNA: TGTGCCAGCAGCTTACGGGGGGCGCCCCCAGAGACCCAGTACTTC. This chain uses TRBV7-9 with TRBJ2-5, with a tentative D call TRBD2 (7 bases). V was clipped by 2 bases and J by 4 bases, with 14 bases between them. This CDR3 is 15 amino acids long. Germline V gene data show CDR1 as SEHNR and CDR2 as FQNEAQ (reference sequence). The entire variable domain, with the rest obtained from reference TRBV7-9 and TRBJ2-5, is as follows: DTGVSQNPRHKITKRGQNVTFRCDPISEHNRLYWYRQTLGQGPEFLTYFQNEAQLEKSRLLSDRFSAERPKGSFSTLEIQRTEQGDSAMYLCASSLRGAPPETQYFGPGTRLLVL.

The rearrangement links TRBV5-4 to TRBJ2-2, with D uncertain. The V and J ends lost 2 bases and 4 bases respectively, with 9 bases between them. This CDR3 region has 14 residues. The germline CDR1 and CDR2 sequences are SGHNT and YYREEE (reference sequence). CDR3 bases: TGTGCCAGCAGCTTAGGCGGTGTCACCGGGGAGCTGTTTTTT. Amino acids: CASSLGGVTGELFF.

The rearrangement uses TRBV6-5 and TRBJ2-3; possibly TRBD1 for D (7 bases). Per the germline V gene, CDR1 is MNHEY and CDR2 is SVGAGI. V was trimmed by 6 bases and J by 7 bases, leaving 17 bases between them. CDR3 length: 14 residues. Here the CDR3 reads CASRGGRGTYTQYF. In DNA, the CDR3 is TGTGCCAGCAGAGGGGGCAGGGGGACTTATACGCAGTATTTT.

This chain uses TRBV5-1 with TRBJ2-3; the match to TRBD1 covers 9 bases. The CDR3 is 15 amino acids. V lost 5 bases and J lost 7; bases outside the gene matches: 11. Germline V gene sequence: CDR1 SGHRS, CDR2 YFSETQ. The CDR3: CASSYTTGGVNTQYF. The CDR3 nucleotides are TGCGCCAGCAGTTATACAACAGGGGGCGTAAATACGCAGTATTTT.

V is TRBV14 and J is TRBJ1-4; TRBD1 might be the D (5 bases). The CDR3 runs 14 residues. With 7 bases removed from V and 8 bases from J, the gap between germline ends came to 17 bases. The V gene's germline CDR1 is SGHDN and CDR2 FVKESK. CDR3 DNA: TGTGCCAGCAATTCTGGTCAGGGAGGGGAAAAACTGTTTTTT. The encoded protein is CASNSGQGGEKLFF.

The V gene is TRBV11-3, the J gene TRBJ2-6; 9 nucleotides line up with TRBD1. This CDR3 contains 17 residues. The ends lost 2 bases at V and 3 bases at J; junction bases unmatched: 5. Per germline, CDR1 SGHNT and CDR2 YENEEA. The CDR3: CASSLPWDRVGANVLTF. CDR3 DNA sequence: TGTGCCAGCAGCTTACCCTGGGACAGGGTTGGGGCCAACGTCCTGACTTTC.